This TCR beta chain was recorded in a study of cytomegalovirus exposure and HLA in healthy donors. Regarding the study as a whole: TRBV6-2, TRBV6-3 and other indistinguishable V segments were excluded. Some highly shared sequence variants likely arose as a pipeline artifact. CMV serostatus was the only recorded immune exposure for donors.

Germline lookup yields CDR1 SGHNT and CDR2 YYREEE (reference sequence). CDR3 length equals 16 residues. J was trimmed by 1 base and V by 0 bases; bases with no gene match: 3. The PCR was carried out with 60 Vbeta primers and 13 Jbeta primers. Clones were read by immunoSEQ multiplex PCR, and TCRdb kept only the in-frame ones, dropping some. The table includes 60,000 to 75,000 clones, roughly four fifths detected once. A word on this clone: Its target is unknown.

The V call is TRBV5-4, the J call TRBJ2-5; TRBD2 matches 10 bases. Sequencing was done on a sample of PBMCs. This TCR was sampled from a woman in her 30s in good health and CMV-seropositive. The CDR3 nucleotides read TGTGCCAGCAGCTTGGTAGCGGGAGGTTCCCAAGAGACCCAGTACTTC. The encoded protein is CASSLVAGGSQETQYF. Together with reference TRBV5-4 and TRBJ2-5, the CDR3 gives the full variable domain: ETGVTQSPTHLIKTRGQQVTLRCSSQSGHNTVSWYQQALGQGPQFIFQYYREEENGRGNFPPRFSGLQFPNYSSELNVNALELDDSALYLCASSLVAGGSQETQYFGPGTRLLVL.